This passage covers 18 T cell receptor beta chains from one sample sequenced in a study of CD8 T cell repertoires and HIV-1 epitope variants. TCRdb's table, derived via immunoSEQ multiplex PCR, lists solely in-frame clones and lacks some. In the table there are tens of thousands of clones, almost 75% of which are singletons. The sequenced sample was uncultured baseline CD8+ T cells from peripheral blood mononuclear cells (PBMCs). The receptors stem from a male donor with HIV.

This chain connects TRBV5-4 to TRBJ2-5, with D perhaps matching TRBD1 (5 bases). Germline-derived CDR1 and CDR2 are SGHNT and YYREEE (reference sequence). The CDR3 is 14 residues long. Trimming cost V 0 bases and J 11 bases, with 17 bases left between them. CDR3 in DNA: TGTGCCAGCAGCTTGGGACAGTACCTTCGTGAGCAGTACTTC. Translation: CASSLGQYLREQYF.

This rearrangement joins TRBV5-1 to TRBJ2-5; the D is unclear. In germline, CDR1 is SGHRS, CDR2 YFSETQ. The CDR3 is 13 residues long. Trimming took off 2 bases at V and 3 bases at J, with 8 bases between the two ends. This chain's CDR3 is CASSFGSEETQYF. CDR3 bases: TGCGCCAGCAGCTTCGGCAGCGAAGAGACCCAGTACTTC. Supplemented by reference TRBV5-1 and TRBJ2-5, the full variable domain reads KAGVTQTPRYLIKTRGQQVTLSCSPISGHRSVSWYQQTPGQGLQFLFEYFSETQRNKGNFPGRFSGRQFSNSRSEMNVSTLELGDSALYLCASSFGSEETQYFGPGTRLLVL.

The V call is TRBV6-1, the J call TRBJ2-7, with no clear D. V lost 5 bases and J lost 3, with 17 bases in between. The length of the CDR3 is 15 residues. CDR1 and CDR2 (germline): MNHNS, SASEGT. CDR3 nucleotide sequence: TGTGCCAGCAGTACGGCCATAGGGTTTGGCTACGAGCAGTACTTC. It specifies CASSTAIGFGYEQYF.

This clone is judged medium-sized (0.01 to 0.1%). CDR3 sequence (DNA): TGTGCCAGCAGTTTGGGACAGGGGTTGGATGAGCAGTTCTTC. Translated, it gives CASSLGQGLDEQFF. The rearrangement joins TRBV28 to TRBJ2-1; 10 nucleotides align to TRBD1. The germline V gene encodes CDR1 MDHEN and CDR2 SYDVKM. The CDR3 is made up of 14 amino acids. J gave up 8 bases and V 3 bases, and 4 bases lay outside the gene matches.

This sequence joins TRBV7-2 and TRBJ2-3, with TRBD1 as a possible D gene (6 bases). The CDR3 extends over 15 amino acids. Trimming shortened V by 5 bases and J by 2 bases, and 14 bases separated the two germline ends. Germline V gives CDR1 SGHTA, CDR2 FQGNSA. For the CDR3, the DNA is TGTGCCAGCAGCCCCCCAGGGGTTAACACAGATACGCAGTATTTT. As protein: CASSPPGVNTDTQYF.

The J gene is TRBJ2-3, the V gene TRBV6-5; 12 positions agree with TRBD2. V dropped 6 bases and J dropped 6; count of bases not matched to a gene: 4. This CDR3 spans 14 amino acids. Germline V gene sequence: CDR1 MNHEY, CDR2 SVGAGI. The CDR3, as DNA: TGTGCCAGCAGAGAACTAGCGGGGGGCGATACGCAGTATTTT. Its translation: CASRELAGGDTQYF.

This clone is a singleton in its sample. The CDR3 region is CASSLTGGIYNEQFF. The CDR3 DNA reads as TGTGCCAGCAGTTTAACGGGAGGGATCTACAATGAGCAGTTCTTC. The chain couples TRBV27 to TRBJ2-1, with 8 bases fitting TRBD2. This CDR3 region has 15 residues. Germline CDR1 and CDR2: MNHEY and SMNVEV (reference sequence). Trimming removed 2 bases from V and 3 bases from J; junction bases left unmatched: 3.

The chain uses TRBV9 and TRBJ2-1; TRBD2 matches at 8 bases. J gave up 4 bases and V 4 bases, and 7 bases lay outside the gene matches. This CDR3 contains 15 residues. The V gene's germline CDR1 is SGDLS and CDR2 YYNGEE. The DNA for the CDR3 is TGTGCCAGCAGCCGAAGCGGGGGAGCGTACAATGAGCAGTTCTTC. As protein: CASSRSGGAYNEQFF.

The gene calls are TRBV18 and TRBJ2-7; the D is unclear. V lost 3 bases, J lost 0 bases, and 9 bases lay in between. The CDR3 runs 14 residues. In germline, CDR1 is KGHSH, CDR2 LQKENI. The CDR3 loop is CASSPPAFSYEQYF. The CDR3 DNA sequence: TGTGCCAGCTCACCCCCTGCATTCTCCTACGAGCAGTACTTC.

The chain recombines TRBV27 with TRBJ1-2; D is perhaps TRBD1 (5 bases). Per germline, CDR1 MNHEY and CDR2 SMNVEV (reference sequence). The ends were cut back, 4 bases at V and 0 bases at J, with 6 bases in the middle. There are 13 residues in the CDR3. CDR3: CASSSRANYGYTF. The CDR3 DNA reads TGTGCCAGCAGTTCCAGGGCTAACTATGGCTACACCTTC.

The chain links TRBV4-3 to TRBJ1-2; 11 bases align to TRBD1. Germline V gene sequence: CDR1 LGHNA, CDR2 YSLEER. V lost 0 bases to trimming and J lost 4 bases; unmatched junction nucleotides: 10. This CDR3 spans 18 amino acids. The CDR3 coding sequence is TGCGCCAGCAGCCAAGAGCCGATCACCGGGACAGGGGGCTATGGCTACACCTTC. Translation gives CASSQEPITGTGGYGYTF.

The genes are TRBV4-2 and TRBJ2-1; TRBD1 matches at 9 bases. V trimming: 3 bases; J trimming: 4 bases; junction bases outside the gene matches: 10. Germline V CDR1 and CDR2: LGHNA, YNFKEQ. The length of the CDR3 is 17 residues. In DNA, the CDR3 is TGTGCCAGCAGCCACCGGGGACAGGGTGGTCGATACAATGAGCAGTTCTTC. Translation: CASSHRGQGGRYNEQFF.

This sequence joins TRBV28 and TRBJ1-3, with D possibly TRBD1 on 5 matching bases. The CDR3 contains 18 residues. The V and J ends lost 4 bases and 2 bases respectively, with 21 bases between them. CDR1 MDHEN and CDR2 SYDVKM come from the germline V gene. CDR3 protein: CASSWGSGSSATGNTIYF. CDR3 DNA: TGTGCCAGCAGTTGGGGCTCGGGCAGCTCCGCGACTGGAAACACCATATATTTT.

The chain couples TRBV14 to TRBJ1-5; D perhaps matches TRBD1 (6 bases). The CDR3 contains 20 residues. V gave up 2 bases and J gave up 3 bases, with 26 bases separating them. Germline V gene data show CDR1 as SGHDN and CDR2 as FVKESK. This CDR3 is CASSQNQRQQGHRANQPQHF. The DNA for the CDR3 is TGTGCCAGCAGCCAAAATCAACGTCAGCAGGGACACCGGGCCAATCAGCCCCAGCATTTT.

This clone was observed a single time. The CDR3 region is CASSEFRGAYNEQFF. The CDR3 coding sequence is TGTGCCAGCAGTGAATTTAGGGGGGCCTACAATGAGCAGTTCTTC. This chain joins TRBV25-1 and TRBJ2-1; D possibly matches TRBD1 or TRBD2 (6 bases each). Germline V CDR1 and CDR2: MGHDK, SYGVNS. CDR3 length equals 15 residues. V gave up 1 base and J gave up 2 bases, with 9 bases separating them.

This clone was picked up a small number of times. This chain joins TRBV9 and TRBJ1-2, with TRBD1 matching 8 bases. Germline V CDR1 and CDR2: SGDLS, YYNGEE. CDR3 length equals 14 residues. The J segment lost 8 bases and the V segment lost 0 bases, leaving 6 bases of the junction unmatched. CDR3 coding DNA: TGTGCCAGCAGCGTAGACGACAGGGGAGACGGCTACACCTTC. Protein: CASSVDDRGDGYTF. Based on the CDR3 plus reference TRBV9 and TRBJ1-2, the full variable domain is DSGVTQTPKHLITATGQRVTLRCSPRSGDLSVYWYQQSLDQGLQFLIQYYNGEERAKGNILERFSAQQFPDLHSELNLSSLELGDSALYFCASSVDDRGDGYTFGSGTRLTVV.

This clone showed up just once. The CDR3 nucleotides are TGTGCCATCAGCGGAGACAGCACCTATGGCTACACCTTC. It specifies CAISGDSTYGYTF. V is TRBV10-3 and J is TRBJ1-2, with D possibly being TRBD1 (5 bases). Germline V gene data show CDR1 as ENHRY and CDR2 as SYGVKD. The CDR3 runs 13 residues. The V end lost 6 bases, the J end lost 4 bases, and 12 bases lay between the germline ends.

The sample holds a few counts of this clone. The CDR3 coding sequence is TGTGCCAGCAGCGTAGATGTCGGGGAGCTGTTTTTT. Translation gives CASSVDVGELFF. The V gene is TRBV9, the J gene TRBJ2-2; D remains ambiguous. The ends were cut back, 0 bases at V and 7 bases at J, with 4 bases in the middle. The CDR3 is 12 residues long. Looked up from germline, CDR1 is SGDLS and CDR2 is YYNGEE.